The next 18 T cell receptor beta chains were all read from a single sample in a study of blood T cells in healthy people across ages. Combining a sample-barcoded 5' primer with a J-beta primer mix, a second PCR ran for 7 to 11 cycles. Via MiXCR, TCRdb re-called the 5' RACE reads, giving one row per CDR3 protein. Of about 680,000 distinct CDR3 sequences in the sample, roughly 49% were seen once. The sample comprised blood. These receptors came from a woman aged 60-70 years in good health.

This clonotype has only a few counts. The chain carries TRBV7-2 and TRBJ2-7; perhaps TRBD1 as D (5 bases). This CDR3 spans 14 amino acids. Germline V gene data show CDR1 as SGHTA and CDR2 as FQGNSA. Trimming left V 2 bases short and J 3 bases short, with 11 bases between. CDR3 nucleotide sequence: TGTGCCAGCAGCTTAACAGGAAAGTTCTACGAGCAGTACTTC. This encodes CASSLTGKFYEQYF. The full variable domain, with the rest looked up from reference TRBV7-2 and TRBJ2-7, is GAGVSQSPSNKVTEKGKDVELRCDPISGHTALYWYRQSLGQGLEFLIYFQGNSAPDKSGLPSDRFSAERTGGSVSTLTIQRTQQEDSAVYLCASSLTGKFYEQYFGPGTRLTVT.

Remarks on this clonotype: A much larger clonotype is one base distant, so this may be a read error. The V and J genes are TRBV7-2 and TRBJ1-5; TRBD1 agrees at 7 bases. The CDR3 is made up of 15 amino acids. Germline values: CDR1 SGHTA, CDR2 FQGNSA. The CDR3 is CACSLGGRQYQPQHF. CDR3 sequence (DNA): TGTGCCTGCAGCTTAGGGGGCAGACAGTATCAGCCCCAGCATTTT.

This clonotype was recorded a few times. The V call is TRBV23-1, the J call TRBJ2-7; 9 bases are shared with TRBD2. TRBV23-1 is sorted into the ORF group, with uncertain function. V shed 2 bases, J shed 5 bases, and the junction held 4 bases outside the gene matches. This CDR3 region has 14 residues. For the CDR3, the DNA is TGCGCCAGCAGTCAAGGTAGCGGGAGCCACGAGCAGTACTTC. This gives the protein CASSQGSGSHEQYF.

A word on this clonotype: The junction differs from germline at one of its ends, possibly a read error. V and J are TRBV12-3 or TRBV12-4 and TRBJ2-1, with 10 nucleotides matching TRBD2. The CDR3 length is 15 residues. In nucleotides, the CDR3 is TGTGCCTGCAGCGGACTAGCGGAGACCTACAATGAGCAGTTCTTC. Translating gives CACSGLAETYNEQFF.

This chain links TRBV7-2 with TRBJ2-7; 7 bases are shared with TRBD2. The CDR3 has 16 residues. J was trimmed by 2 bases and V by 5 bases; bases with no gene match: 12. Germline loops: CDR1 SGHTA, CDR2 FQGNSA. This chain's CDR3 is CASSLMASGNPYEQYF. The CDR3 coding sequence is TGTGCCAGCAGCCTAATGGCCAGCGGGAACCCCTACGAGCAGTACTTC.

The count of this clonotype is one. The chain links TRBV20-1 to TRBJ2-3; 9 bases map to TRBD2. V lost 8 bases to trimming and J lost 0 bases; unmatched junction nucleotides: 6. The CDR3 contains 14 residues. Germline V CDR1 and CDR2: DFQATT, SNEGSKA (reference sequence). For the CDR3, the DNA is TGCAGTTTGAGCGGGAGGTCTAGCACAGATACGCAGTATTTT. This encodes CSLSGRSSTDTQYF.

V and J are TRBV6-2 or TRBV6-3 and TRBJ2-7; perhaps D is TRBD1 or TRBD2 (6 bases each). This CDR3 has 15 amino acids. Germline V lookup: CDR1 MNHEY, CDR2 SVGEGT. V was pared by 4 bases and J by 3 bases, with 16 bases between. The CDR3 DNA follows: TGTGCCAGCAGTTCCGGCGGGACAATAGTCTACGAGCAGTACTTC. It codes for CASSSGGTIVYEQYF.

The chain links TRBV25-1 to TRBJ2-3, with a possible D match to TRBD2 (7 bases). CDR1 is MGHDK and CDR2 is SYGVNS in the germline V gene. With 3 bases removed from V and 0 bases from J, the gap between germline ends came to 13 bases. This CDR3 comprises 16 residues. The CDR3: CASSDPRGGSTDTQYF. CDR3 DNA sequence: TGTGCCAGCAGTGATCCGAGGGGGGGAAGCACAGATACGCAGTATTTT.

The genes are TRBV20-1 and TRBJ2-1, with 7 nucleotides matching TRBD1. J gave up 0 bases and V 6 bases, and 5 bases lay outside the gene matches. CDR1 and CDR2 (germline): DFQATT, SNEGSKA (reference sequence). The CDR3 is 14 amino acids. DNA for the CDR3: TGCAGTGCACGACAGGGCAGCTCCTACAATGAGCAGTTCTTC. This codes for CSARQGSSYNEQFF.

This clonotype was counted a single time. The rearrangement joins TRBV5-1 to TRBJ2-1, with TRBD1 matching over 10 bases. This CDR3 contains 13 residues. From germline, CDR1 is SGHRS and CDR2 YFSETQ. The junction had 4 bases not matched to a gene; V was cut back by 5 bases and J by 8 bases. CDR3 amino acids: CASSPDRGYEQFF. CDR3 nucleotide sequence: TGCGCCAGCAGTCCGGACAGGGGGTATGAGCAGTTCTTC.

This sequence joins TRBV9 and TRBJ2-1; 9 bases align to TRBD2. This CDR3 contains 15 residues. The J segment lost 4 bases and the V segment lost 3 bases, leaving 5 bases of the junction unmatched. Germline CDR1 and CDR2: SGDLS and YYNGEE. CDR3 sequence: CASSGLAEYYNEQFF. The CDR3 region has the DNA TGTGCCAGCAGCGGACTAGCGGAGTATTACAATGAGCAGTTCTTC.

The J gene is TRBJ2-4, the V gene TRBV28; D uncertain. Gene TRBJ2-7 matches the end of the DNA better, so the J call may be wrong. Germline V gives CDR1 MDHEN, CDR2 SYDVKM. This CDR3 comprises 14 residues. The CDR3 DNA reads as TGTGCCAGCAGACACCCAAAATCATCCTACGAGCAGTACTTC. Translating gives CASRHPKSSYEQYF.

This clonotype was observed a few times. The CDR3 coding sequence is TGTGCCAGCAGCTTTAGCACAGGTCAGGAAGCTTTCTTT. Translating gives CASSFSTGQEAFF. V gene TRBV7-2 combines with J gene TRBJ1-1, with D perhaps matching TRBD1 (5 bases). Germline V lookup: CDR1 SGHTA, CDR2 FQGNSA. Trimming removed 3 bases from V and 8 bases from J, with 13 bases in between. CDR3 length equals 13 residues. Drawing the rest from reference TRBV7-2 and TRBJ1-1, the complete variable domain is GAGVSQSPSNKVTEKGKDVELRCDPISGHTALYWYRQSLGQGLEFLIYFQGNSAPDKSGLPSDRFSAERTGGSVSTLTIQRTQQEDSAVYLCASSFSTGQEAFFGQGTRLTVV.

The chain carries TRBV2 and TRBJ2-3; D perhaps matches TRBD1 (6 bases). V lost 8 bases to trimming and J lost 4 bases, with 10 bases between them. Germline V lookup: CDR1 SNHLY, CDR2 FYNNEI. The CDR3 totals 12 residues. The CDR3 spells CASEQGPDTQYF. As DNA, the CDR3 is TGTGCCAGCGAGCAGGGGCCAGATACGCAGTATTTT.

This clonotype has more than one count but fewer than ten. CDR3 bases: TGTGCCACCAGCAGAGGCGCGGGACGAGCTGAAAAACTGTTTTTT. Residues: CATSRGAGRAEKLFF. V gene TRBV15 combines with J gene TRBJ1-4; tentative D call: TRBD1 (5 bases). The CDR3 covers 15 residues. Germline-derived CDR1 and CDR2 are LNHNV and YYDKDF (reference sequence). The V and J ends lost 1 base and 7 bases respectively, with 13 bases between them.

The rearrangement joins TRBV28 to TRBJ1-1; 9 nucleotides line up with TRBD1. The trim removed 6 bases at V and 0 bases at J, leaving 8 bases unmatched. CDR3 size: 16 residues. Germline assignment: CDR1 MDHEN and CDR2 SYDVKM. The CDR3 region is CASRYRDRALNTEAFF. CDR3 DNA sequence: TGTGCCAGCAGATACCGGGACAGGGCATTGAACACTGAAGCTTTCTTT.

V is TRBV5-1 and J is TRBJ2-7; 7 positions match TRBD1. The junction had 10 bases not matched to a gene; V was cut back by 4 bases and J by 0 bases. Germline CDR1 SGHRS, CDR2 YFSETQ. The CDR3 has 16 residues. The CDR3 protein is CASSRNPTGPSYEQYF. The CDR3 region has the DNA TGCGCCAGCAGCCGAAACCCGACAGGGCCCTCCTACGAGCAGTACTTC.

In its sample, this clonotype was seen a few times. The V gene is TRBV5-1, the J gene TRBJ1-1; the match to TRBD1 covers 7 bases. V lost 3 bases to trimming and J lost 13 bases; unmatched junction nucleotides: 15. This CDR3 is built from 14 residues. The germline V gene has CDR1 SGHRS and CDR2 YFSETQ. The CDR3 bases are TGCGCCAGCAGCTCAACCGGGACAGAGGCCCATATTTTCTTT. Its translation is CASSSTGTEAHIFF.